This TCR beta chain comes out of a study of early T cells in non-severe SARS-CoV-2 infection (dated by TCRdb to the early 2020s). For the wider study: Bulk RNA from unsorted whole blood was used for TCR sequencing, so alpha and beta chains could not be paired.

From a lookup of the germline V gene, CDR1 and CDR2 are SGHRS and YFSETQ. V loses 0 bases, J loses 7 bases, and the germline ends lie 7 bases apart. From cysteine to phenylalanine, the CDR3 is 12 amino acids long. This entry keeps only the CDR3 DNA: 36 bases, framed from base 1. To prepare the library, 5' RACE was applied. Instrument used: NextSeq 500. To correct for sequencing error and PCR bias, the TCR library protocol tagged individual cDNA molecules with unique molecular identifiers. Both TCR alpha and beta chains were sequenced, and tight co-correlation was observed between alpha and beta sequence abundances in each sample. The original methods were these. Decombinator V4 was used to perform V gene, J gene and CDR3 annotation of TCR sequences. Expanded TCRs were defined as changing significantly between any two time points under a Poisson model with p below 0.0001. TCR abundances were normalised to the total number of TCRs sequenced in each sample and reported as counts per million. MAIT TCRs were defined by TRAV1-2 paired with TRAJ12, TRAJ20 or TRAJ33, and iNKT TCRs by TRAV10 paired with TRAJ18. VDJdb, accessed 1 November 2021, was searched for CMV, EBV and SARS-CoV-2 annotated TCRs, excluding TCRs annotated for multiple antigens. TCRdb ran its own pipeline on the public reads, namely fastp trimming at Q25 and MiXCR clone calling, and kept in-frame beta chains. Under each unique CDR3 protein, matching rows form one entry showing the most common genes and DNA. The V and J calls, along with clone size, are taken from TCRdb and not from the paper's own processing. For this sample there are about 35,000 distinct CDR3 sequences; 5.5% to 7.5% appear just once. In total, the top ten clones hold less than 10% of the sample.

This clonotype was seen repeatedly, ten times or more. Its antigen has not been determined. Base qualities are missing; no much larger clone stands one base away. A case-control design nested within a healthcare worker cohort in London, UK, was used, with weekly nasopharyngeal swab PCR tests and blood sampling performed. Between 23 and 31 March 2020, the week of the UK lockdown, healthcare workers were enrolled and then followed up weekly for as long as 16 weeks. Here is what the overall study found, with its caveats: Matching against VDJdb was skewed toward anti-spike CD8 responses, likely underestimated virus-specific expansions, and missed private and CD4 specificities.

The chain is assembled from TRBV5-1 and TRBJ2-5, with the D gene call left open. The origin of this receptor is an adult who was a healthcare worker with PCR-confirmed SARS-CoV-2 infection or an uninfected control (not recorded which). The sequencing input was whole blood. At the DNA level, the sequence is TGCGCCAGCAGCTTGGCCCCTGGGACCCAGTACTTC. Its translation is CASSLAPGTQYF.